The TCR beta chain under discussion was sequenced for a study of response to subunit inactivated influenza vaccine (dated by TCRdb to the late 2010s). For the wider study: Deep quantitative T cell receptor repertoire profiling was used in the study to track responses to a trivalent subunit inactivated influenza vaccine. Points the paper makes about the study in general: The authors proposed that each seasonal influenza vaccination may bring in only a limited number of new T cells.

On this clonotype: No cognate antigen has been identified for it. No much larger clone is present one base from it, and per-base qualities are unavailable.

The library was generated by RT-PCR. The instrument given in TCRdb is Illumina HiSeq 2500. TCRdb's own reprocessing of the public reads used fastp at Q25 and MiXCR and kept productive beta chains. Merged by CDR3 protein, the rows form single entries marked with the most common genes and DNA. The sample yields 700,000 to 800,000 distinct CDR3 sequences; approximately 17% were counted once. The ten most abundant clones make up approximately 10% of the sample. The junction shows trimming of 0 bases on V and 8 bases on J, and the gene matches do not reach 6 bases of it. Inclusive of the bounding cysteine and phenylalanine, the CDR3 is 15 residues long. The kept DNA is CDR3 alone, 45 bases in frame from the first base. Taken from the germline V gene (reference sequence), the CDR1 and CDR2 loops are LNHNV and YYDKDF.

The receptor's source is a man between 50 and 59 years old who received an inactivated influenza vaccine. Donor details come from another sample of the same person, matched by shared clones. The rearrangement joined TRBV15 to TRBJ2-1, and 8 junctional nucleotides match TRBD2. The sample in question was PBMCs from blood, obtained roughly 5 days after vaccination. CDR3 loop: CATSREGAGGYEQFF. The bases read TGTGCCACCAGCAGAGAAGGGGCGGGAGGATATGAGCAGTTCTTC.